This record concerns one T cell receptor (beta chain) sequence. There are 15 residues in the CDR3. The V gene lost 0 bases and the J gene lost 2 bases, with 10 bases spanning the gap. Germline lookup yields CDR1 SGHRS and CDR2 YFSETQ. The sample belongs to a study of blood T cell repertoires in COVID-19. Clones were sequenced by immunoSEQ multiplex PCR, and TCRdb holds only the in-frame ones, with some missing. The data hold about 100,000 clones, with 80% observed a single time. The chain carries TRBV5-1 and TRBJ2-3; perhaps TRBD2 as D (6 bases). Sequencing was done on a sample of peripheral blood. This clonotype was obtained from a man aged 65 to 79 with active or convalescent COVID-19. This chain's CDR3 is CASSLASGSTDTQYF. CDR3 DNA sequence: TGCGCCAGCAGCTTGGCGAGCGGGTCCACAGATACGCAGTATTTT.